This entry lists 21 T cell receptor beta chains sequenced from one sample in a study of T cell clones after liver transplantation. Assay: immunoSEQ multiplex PCR; the TCRdb copy retains only in-frame clones and omits some. The table shows about 80,000 clones, with around four fifths occurring only once. This material consisted of CD4+ T cells from blood, taken 46 months after liver transplant. These receptors were obtained from a human patient who received a liver transplant. T cells may partly derive from the graft donor.

The chain recombines TRBV7-2 with TRBJ2-5; 10 bases map to TRBD2. Germline values: CDR1 SGHTA, CDR2 FQGNSA. This CDR3 comprises 15 residues. V lost 4 bases to trimming and J lost 5 bases; unmatched junction nucleotides: 7. The CDR3 loop reads CASSSSGRAGETQYF. The DNA of the CDR3 is TGTGCCAGCAGCTCCAGCGGGAGGGCCGGGGAGACCCAGTACTTC.

This clone was counted between two and nine times. The V and J genes are TRBV5-1 and TRBJ2-2; 8 bases match TRBD1. CDR1 is SGHRS, CDR2 YFSETQ, per germline. V gave up 5 bases and J gave up 4 bases; unmatched junction bases: 7. This CDR3 spans 15 amino acids. CDR3 bases: TGCGCCAGCAGGCAACAGGGGGTCCTCACCGGGGAGCTGTTTTTT. Translation gives CASRQQGVLTGELFF. The full variable domain, rest sourced from reference TRBV5-1 and TRBJ2-2, is KAGVTQTPRYLIKTRGQQVTLSCSPISGHRSVSWYQQTPGQGLQFLFEYFSETQRNKGNFPGRFSGRQFSNSRSEMNVSTLELGDSALYLCASRQQGVLTGELFFGEGSRLTVL.

This clone was counted a single time. V is TRBV7-2 and J is TRBJ1-2; D is unresolved. Germline-derived CDR1 and CDR2 are SGHTA and FQGNSA. V was shortened by 1 base and J by 8 bases, with 11 bases between the two germline ends. This CDR3 is built from 13 residues. The chain's CDR3 is CASSLVLQRGYTF. CDR3 sequence (DNA): TGTGCCAGCAGCTTAGTACTCCAAAGGGGCTACACCTTC.

The rearrangement links TRBV11-2 to TRBJ1-2; D is unresolved. V lost 2 bases and J lost 8, with 15 bases in between. Germline-derived CDR1 and CDR2 are SGHAT and FQNNGV. There are 14 residues in the CDR3. The DNA of the CDR3 is TGTGCCAGCAGCTTACTGAACGGCCCTTTGGGCTACACCTTC. Amino acid sequence: CASSLLNGPLGYTF.

This chain connects TRBV4-3 to TRBJ2-7; possibly TRBD1 for D (5 bases). Germline-derived CDR1 and CDR2 are LGHNA and YSLEER. V dropped 0 bases and J dropped 0 bases, with 12 bases sitting between them. This CDR3 spans 16 amino acids. DNA for the CDR3: TGCGCCAGCAGCCAAGACCAGGGTAGATTCTCCTACGAGCAGTACTTC. This translates into CASSQDQGRFSYEQYF.

V gene TRBV19 combines with J gene TRBJ2-2, with a possible D match to TRBD1 (6 bases). The CDR3 has 16 residues. Germline loops: CDR1 LNHDA, CDR2 SQIVND (reference sequence). V was cut by 5 bases and J by 3 bases, with 16 bases left in between. The CDR3 spells CASSLGRGGDTGELFF. DNA of the CDR3: TGTGCCAGTAGTCTGGGCAGGGGTGGTGACACCGGGGAGCTGTTTTTT.

The chain joins TRBV9 to TRBJ2-5, with a weak D call TRBD2 (6 bases). V was cut by 7 bases and J by 0 bases, with 10 bases left in between. Germline V lookup: CDR1 SGDLS, CDR2 YYNGEE. The CDR3 extends over 13 amino acids. CDR3 DNA: TGTGCCAGCGGGGCGGGATACCAAGAGACCCAGTACTTC. It is translated as CASGAGYQETQYF.

The chain links TRBV5-1 to TRBJ2-5, with TRBD2 identical over 10 bases. The CDR3 totals 15 residues. V shed 6 bases and J 3 bases; nucleotides not matched to a gene: 8. Looked up from germline, CDR1 is SGHRS and CDR2 is YFSETQ. Written as DNA, the CDR3 is TGCGCCAGCACTATAGCGGGAGGCGAAGAAGAGACCCAGTACTTC. Translation: CASTIAGGEEETQYF.

V and J are TRBV19 and TRBJ2-7, with D perhaps being TRBD1 or TRBD2 (5 bases each). Trimming stripped 5 bases from V and 5 bases from J, with 16 bases between. CDR3 size: 14 residues. Germline V gene data show CDR1 as LNHDA and CDR2 as SQIVND (reference sequence). Here the CDR3 DNA reads TGTGCCAGTAGTTACGGGACGAGAGAGGACGAGCAGTACTTC. Its translation: CASSYGTREDEQYF.

The rearrangement joins TRBV14 to TRBJ2-3; 11 bases map to TRBD2. This CDR3 comprises 17 residues. Germline CDR1 SGHDN, CDR2 FVKESK. The V gene end was trimmed by 0 bases and the J gene end by 8 bases; junction bases not matched to a gene: 10. The CDR3 nucleotides are TGTGCCAGCAGCCAAGATAAGACTAGCGGGAAGTTCGGTACGCAGTATTTT. It specifies CASSQDKTSGKFGTQYF.

In this sample, this clone turned up a few times. The J gene is TRBJ1-2, the V gene TRBV27; 7 bases are a match to TRBD1. The CDR3 totals 16 residues. Germline V gene lookup returns CDR1 MNHEY and CDR2 SMNVEV (reference sequence). Unmatched junction bases numbered 7, after V lost 1 base and J lost 2 bases. The CDR3 here is CASSLYGDRPNYGYTF. In nucleotides, the CDR3 is TGTGCCAGCAGTTTATATGGGGACAGACCCAACTATGGCTACACCTTC.

Turning to this clone: Other DNA sequences from this sample encode an identical CDR3 as well. V gene TRBV5-1 combines with J gene TRBJ2-7; no definite D call. CDR1 and CDR2 from the germline V gene are SGHRS and YFSETQ. This CDR3 is 13 amino acids long. Trimming removed 0 bases from V and 4 bases from J, with 8 bases in between. The CDR3 loop is CASSLVTGYEQYF. DNA for the CDR3: TGCGCCAGCAGCTTGGTGACCGGTTACGAGCAGTACTTC.

This clone appeared once. The gene calls are TRBV7-2 and TRBJ1-5, with D unresolved. CDR3 length equals 13 residues. Trimming took 3 bases from V and 5 from J, leaving 8 bases between them. The germline V gene encodes CDR1 SGHTA and CDR2 FQGNSA. The CDR3 sequence is CASSFKVDQPQHF. The CDR3 DNA follows: TGTGCCAGCAGCTTCAAAGTCGATCAGCCCCAGCATTTT.

V is TRBV27 and J is TRBJ2-5; D is unclear. This CDR3 region has 13 residues. CDR1 and CDR2 from the germline V gene are MNHEY and SMNVEV (reference sequence). The V end lost 6 bases, the J end lost 1 base, and 9 bases lay between the germline ends. The CDR3 coding sequence is TGTGCCAGCAGACAGTTTGTCCAAGAGACCCAGTACTTC. It yields the protein CASRQFVQETQYF.

This clone was observed a few times. The V and J genes are TRBV19 and TRBJ2-1; TRBD2 is a possible D gene (6 bases). The CDR3 has 16 amino acids. The V end was cut by 6 bases, the J end by 6 bases, with 21 bases between. The germline V gene has CDR1 LNHDA and CDR2 SQIVND (reference sequence). The CDR3 spells CASRVGAEGNGNEQFF. In nucleotides, the CDR3 is TGTGCCAGTAGAGTCGGGGCGGAGGGAAATGGCAATGAGCAGTTCTTC.

V gene TRBV6-1 combines with J gene TRBJ2-1; TRBD2 agrees at 11 bases. The ends lost 6 bases at V and 5 bases at J; junction bases unmatched: 6. The germline V gene encodes CDR1 MNHNS and CDR2 SASEGT. The CDR3 totals 15 residues. The CDR3 region is CASRGRLAGNNEQFF. Written as DNA, the CDR3 is TGTGCCAGCAGAGGGCGACTAGCGGGGAACAATGAGCAGTTCTTC.

The V and J genes are TRBV6-5 and TRBJ1-4; TRBD1 matches 7 bases. Germline trimming cut 6 bases from V and 8 bases from J; bases unmatched to any gene: 9. The CDR3 consists of 14 residues. The germline gives CDR1 MNHEY, CDR2 SVGAGI. Here the CDR3 DNA reads TGTGCCAGCAGAGAAGGGGGCGCAAGGGAAAAACTGTTTTTT. This translates into CASREGGAREKLFF.

The chain couples TRBV6-6 to TRBJ1-2, with TRBD1 matching 7 bases. With V trimmed by 4 bases and J by 7 bases, 6 bases remained unmatched. Germline V CDR1 and CDR2: MNHNY, SVGAGI (reference sequence). This CDR3 contains 13 residues. The DNA of the CDR3 is TGTGCCAGCAGTTTTGGACAGGACGCTGGCTACACCTTC. It specifies CASSFGQDAGYTF.

The rearrangement links TRBV28 to TRBJ1-2; the D is unclear. Germline values: CDR1 MDHEN, CDR2 SYDVKM. V was pared by 5 bases and J by 7 bases, with 17 bases between. The CDR3 loop spans 14 amino acids. The CDR3: CASSRVTDSSGYTF. DNA of the CDR3: TGTGCCAGCAGTCGGGTAACGGACTCCTCTGGCTACACCTTC.

This clone was observed a few times. This chain uses TRBV4-1 with TRBJ2-7, with 7 bases aligning to TRBD1. The CDR3 extends over 15 amino acids. Germline CDR1 and CDR2: MGHRA and YSYEKL. The V segment lost 4 bases and the J segment 3 bases; nucleotides outside the gene matches: 9. The DNA for the CDR3 is TGCGCCAGCAGCCCAAATCGGGACAGCTTCTACGAGCAGTACTTC. Its translation is CASSPNRDSFYEQYF.

The chain uses TRBV6-1 and TRBJ1-5; no clear D gene. The ends were cut back, 2 bases at V and 7 bases at J, with 15 bases in the middle. CDR1 and CDR2 (germline): MNHNS, SASEGT. The CDR3 contains 15 residues. This CDR3 reads CASSEPGGRGQPQHF. As DNA, the CDR3 is TGTGCCAGCAGTGAACCGGGAGGGAGAGGACAGCCCCAGCATTTT.